The source of this T cell receptor (beta chain) is a study of lymphopenia after photon versus proton radiotherapy. Produced via immunoSEQ multiplex PCR; TCRdb's table is partial and in-frame only. The table lists about 16,000 clones, more than 85% of them singletons, with 45% to 60% in the top ten. Only one count was recorded for this clone. The sample here was peripheral blood, taken from a patient treated with proton-based radiotherapy. This clonotype was obtained from a woman aged 60 to 75 with cholangiocarcinoma. Some clones in this sample may be carry-over from other donors' samples.

The CDR3 region has the DNA TGCGCCAGCAGCCAAGATTCTTCGGGCCTCTCCACAGATACGCAGTATTTT. Amino acid sequence: CASSQDSSGLSTDTQYF. The genes are TRBV4-1 and TRBJ2-3; D gene ambiguous. The CDR3 sequence is 17 residues long. Looked up from germline, CDR1 is MGHRA and CDR2 is YSYEKL. Deletions cut 0 bases from V and 2 bases from J, with 15 bases between.